Following are 17 T cell receptor beta chains from one sample sequenced in a study of blood T cell repertoires in COVID-19 (dated by TCRdb to the early 2020s). The protocol used for the library was the immunoSEQ multiplex PCR assay. TCRdb re-hosts the immuneACCESS table, in-frame sequences only. Its copies lack some clones; in the studies checked, an unresolved V gene accounts for under half of them, and the cause for the rest is not known. The sample yields about 94,000 clones; 75% to 90% were counted once. Together, the top ten hold around 20% of the sample. Input material: peripheral blood. These TCRs come from a human donor in a cohort sampled during active COVID-19.

This clone appeared once. The chain has TRBV5-1 and TRBJ1-4; TRBD1 aligns across 8 bases. Per germline, CDR1 SGHRS and CDR2 YFSETQ. CDR3 length: 16 residues. The junction had 5 bases not matched to a gene; V was cut back by 4 bases and J by 0 bases. CDR3 DNA sequence: TGCGCCAGCAGCGACAGGGGCGAAGCAACTAATGAAAAACTGTTTTTT. Its protein product is CASSDRGEATNEKLFF.

The J gene is TRBJ2-7, the V gene TRBV28, with 8 bases aligning to TRBD1. The CDR3 length is 15 residues. Germline-derived CDR1 and CDR2 are MDHEN and SYDVKM. V shed 7 bases, J shed 5 bases, and the junction held 13 bases outside the gene matches. The CDR3 DNA follows: TGTGCCAGCACCCCATCCAGGACAGGGAGCCACGAGCAGTACTTC. This codes for CASTPSRTGSHEQYF.

The rearrangement uses TRBV27 and TRBJ1-2; 7 bases are a match to TRBD1. With V trimmed by 5 bases and J by 1 base, 10 bases remained unmatched. Germline CDR1 and CDR2: MNHEY and SMNVEV (reference sequence). This CDR3 region has 16 residues. The DNA of the CDR3 is TGTGCCAGCAGTAAGTTGACAGGGTCGCTTAACTATGGCTACACCTTC. It specifies CASSKLTGSLNYGYTF.

The chain has TRBV30 and TRBJ1-4, with 8 bases aligning to TRBD1. V shed 3 bases and J 8 bases; nucleotides not matched to a gene: 2. This CDR3 has 12 amino acids. Germline V lookup: CDR1 GTSNPN, CDR2 SVGIG (reference sequence). The CDR3 loop reads CAWSRGREKLFF. The CDR3 DNA is TGTGCCTGGAGCAGGGGGCGGGAAAAACTGTTTTTT.

CDR3 loop: CASSSTRGKWTEAFF. The CDR3 DNA reads as TGTGCCAGCAGCAGTACGAGGGGGAAGTGGACTGAAGCTTTCTTT. The V call is TRBV7-9, the J call TRBJ1-1; possibly TRBD1 for D (6 bases). Germline CDR1 reads SEHNR; CDR2 reads FQNEAQ (reference sequence). The CDR3 is 15 amino acids. Trimming cost V 5 bases and J 5 bases, with 18 bases left between them.

The chain has TRBV7-9 and TRBJ2-3; tentative D call: TRBD1 (5 bases). The CDR3 consists of 15 residues. V dropped 1 base and J dropped 5 bases, with 13 bases sitting between them. The germline V gene encodes CDR1 SEHNR and CDR2 FQNEAQ (reference sequence). Written as DNA, the CDR3 is TGTGCCAGCAGCTTAGGGGCTGGGGCCGGAGATACGCAGTATTTT. It is translated as CASSLGAGAGDTQYF.

The chain combines TRBV27 with TRBJ2-3, with 8 bases fitting TRBD2. Per germline, CDR1 MNHEY and CDR2 SMNVEV (reference sequence). The ends lost 3 bases at V and 13 bases at J; junction bases unmatched: 12. This CDR3 comprises 14 residues. CDR3 loop: CASSFLAGPEGKYF. CDR3 nucleotides: TGTGCCAGCAGTTTTCTAGCGGGCCCCGAGGGGAAGTATTTT.

This clone was seen a handful of times. This chain uses TRBV19 with TRBJ1-5; maybe TRBD1 (6 bases). The CDR3 has 15 residues. CDR1 and CDR2 from the germline V gene are LNHDA and SQIVND (reference sequence). V lost 5 bases and J lost 2, with 13 bases in between. Here the CDR3 DNA reads TGTGCCAGTAGTGTCGCCAGGGGACGCAATCAGCCCCAGCATTTT. Its translation is CASSVARGRNQPQHF.

CDR3 sequence: CASREGQVYSNQPQHF. CDR3 in DNA: TGTGCCAGCAGAGAGGGACAGGTGTATAGCAATCAGCCCCAGCATTTT. This chain uses TRBV28 with TRBJ1-5; 8 nucleotides align to TRBD1. Germline CDR1 and CDR2: MDHEN and SYDVKM. The ends lost 6 bases at V and 0 bases at J; junction bases unmatched: 7. The CDR3 extends over 16 amino acids.

The chain links TRBV18 to TRBJ1-1, with 9 bases fitting TRBD1. Germline CDR1 is KGHSH and CDR2 is LQKENI. This CDR3 is built from 18 residues. The J segment lost 0 bases and the V segment lost 6 bases, leaving 14 bases of the junction unmatched. CDR3 sequence: CASSPLGQGTSMNTEAFF. The CDR3 DNA sequence: TGTGCCAGCTCGCCGTTGGGACAGGGAACCTCCATGAACACTGAAGCTTTCTTT.

V gene TRBV19 combines with J gene TRBJ1-1, with D possibly TRBD1 on 6 matching bases. Germline V gene sequence: CDR1 LNHDA, CDR2 SQIVND (reference sequence). The ends were cut back, 1 base at V and 4 bases at J, with 10 bases in the middle. The CDR3 is 14 amino acids. CDR3: CASSIVQGITEAFF. CDR3 nucleotide sequence: TGTGCCAGTAGTATAGTACAGGGAATCACTGAAGCTTTCTTT.

Remarks on this clone: An end of the junction differs from the germline gene, which may be a read error. The J gene is TRBJ1-3, the V gene TRBV2, with D uncertain. This CDR3 has 15 residues. Germline lookup yields CDR1 SNHLY and CDR2 FYNNEI. The chain's CDR3 is CASSEAGVSGNTIYF. The CDR3 DNA sequence: TGTGCCAGCAGCGAAGCAGGAGTTTCTGGAAACACCATATATTTT.

This clone was counted only a few times. The chain joins TRBV29-1 to TRBJ1-1; no clear D gene. The CDR3 loop spans 15 amino acids. CDR1 is SQVTM, CDR2 ANQGSEA, per germline. Between the trimmed V and J ends, which lost 4 bases and 2 bases, there was a span of 17 bases. The CDR3 DNA reads TGCAGCGTTGCCCCCACTCAGGTAGAAAACACTGAAGCTTTCTTT. This sequence encodes CSVAPTQVENTEAFF. Drawing the rest from reference TRBV29-1 and TRBJ1-1, the complete variable domain is SAVISQKPSRDICQRGTSLTIQCQVDSQVTMMFWYRQQPGQSLTLIATANQGSEATYESGFVIDKFPISRPNLTFSTLTVSNMSPEDSSIYLCSVAPTQVENTEAFFGQGTRLTVV.

This clone has just one count. The chain combines TRBV3-1 (or the pseudogene TRBV3-2) with TRBJ2-3; TRBD1 agrees at 9 bases. Germline V gene sequence: CDR1 LGHDT, CDR2 YNNKEL (reference sequence). V gave up 5 bases and J gave up 6 bases; unmatched junction bases: 6. The CDR3 totals 14 residues. The CDR3 reads CASSLRTGEDTQYF. In DNA, the CDR3 is TGTGCCAGCAGCTTACGGACAGGGGAGGATACGCAGTATTTT.

This chain joins TRBV3-1 (or the pseudogene TRBV3-2) and TRBJ2-5, with a tentative D call TRBD2 (6 bases). Germline V gene data show CDR1 as LGHDT and CDR2 as YNNKEL (reference sequence). The CDR3 has 14 residues. Trimming stripped 1 base from V and 4 bases from J, with 10 bases between. The DNA of the CDR3 is TGTGCCAGCAGCCAAGGACTAGGAGTAGAGACCCAGTACTTC. Translated, it gives CASSQGLGVETQYF.

The chain couples TRBV7-3 to TRBJ2-1, with 15 positions matching TRBD2. The CDR3 runs 20 residues. Trimming at V came to 5 bases and at J to 0 bases, leaving 11 bases not matched to a gene. Germline-derived CDR1 and CDR2 are SGHTA and FQGTGA. In nucleotides, the CDR3 is TGTGCCAGCAGCCCCCAGGGACTAGCGGGAGGTCGACCCTCCTACAATGAGCAGTTCTTC. Translation gives CASSPQGLAGGRPSYNEQFF.

The chain employs TRBV15 and TRBJ2-3; 8 bases are shared with TRBD1. CDR3 length equals 13 residues. The germline V gene has CDR1 LNHNV and CDR2 YYDKDF (reference sequence). The ends lost 8 bases at V and 4 bases at J; junction bases unmatched: 5. The CDR3 DNA reads as TGTGCCACCGGACAGGGACGCGCAGATACGCAGTATTTT. It encodes CATGQGRADTQYF. The full variable domain, completed using reference TRBV15 and TRBJ2-3, is DAMVIQNPRYQVTQFGKPVTLSCSQTLNHNVMYWYQQKSSQAPKLLFHYYDKDFNNEADTPDNFQSRRPNTSFCFLDIRSPGLGDTAMYLCATGQGRADTQYFGPGTRLTVL.